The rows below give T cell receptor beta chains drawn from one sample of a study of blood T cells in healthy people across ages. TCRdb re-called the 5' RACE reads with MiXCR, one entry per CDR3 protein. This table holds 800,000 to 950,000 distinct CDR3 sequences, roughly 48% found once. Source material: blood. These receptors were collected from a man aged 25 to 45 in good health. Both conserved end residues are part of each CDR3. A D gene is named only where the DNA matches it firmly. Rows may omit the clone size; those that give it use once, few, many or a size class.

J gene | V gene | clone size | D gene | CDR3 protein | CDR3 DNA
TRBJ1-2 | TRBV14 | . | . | CASSPLFEHYGYTF | TGTGCCAGCAGCCCCCTATTCGAACACTATGGCTACACCTTC
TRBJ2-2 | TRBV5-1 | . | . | CASSLAQGRNTGELFF | TGCGCCAGCAGCTTGGCGCAGGGGAGGAACACCGGGGAGCTGTTTTTT
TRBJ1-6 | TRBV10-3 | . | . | CAISESSSPLHF | TGTGCCATCAGTGAGTCCAGTTCACCCCTCCACTTT
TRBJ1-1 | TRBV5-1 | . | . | CASSLDRDLNTEAFF | TGCGCCAGCAGCTTGGACAGGGATTTGAACACTGAAGCTTTCTTT
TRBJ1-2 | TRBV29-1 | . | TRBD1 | CSDSGGGYGYTF | TGCAGCGATTCAGGGGGGGGCTATGGCTACACCTTC
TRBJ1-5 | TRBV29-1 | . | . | CGVELEGNQPQHF | TGCGGCGTTGAGCTGGAAGGCAATCAGCCCCAGCATTTT
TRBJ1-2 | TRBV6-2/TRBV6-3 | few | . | CAINGLLTDGYTF | TGTGCCATCAATGGACTGCTCACGGATGGCTACACCTTC
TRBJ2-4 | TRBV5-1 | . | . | CATSQGADSYKQYF | TGCGCCACCAGCCAAGGGGCAGACTCCTACAAGCAGTACTTC
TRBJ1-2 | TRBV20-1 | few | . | CSARDPVGVGGYTF | TGCAGTGCTAGAGATCCTGTGGGGGTGGGTGGCTACACCTTC
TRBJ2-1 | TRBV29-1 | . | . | CSAPSPSITRNEQFF | TGCAGCGCCCCGAGTCCTAGCATTACAAGGAATGAGCAGTTCTTC